This T cell receptor (beta chain) was captured by sequencing in a study of T cell responses to AZD1222 COVID-19 vaccine. Broader study findings: The reported proportion of spike-specific TCRs targeting unmutated variant regions was nearly half.

About this clone: Antigen unknown.

Generated by immunoSEQ multiplex PCR, the TCRdb table keeps only in-frame clones and is missing some. The table records some 130,000 clones, 88% of them present only once. The CDR3 spans 13 residues. CDR1 is KGHSH, CDR2 LQKENI, per germline. Trimming removed 6 bases from V and 2 bases from J, with 10 bases in between. The V and J genes are TRBV18 and TRBJ1-1; perhaps TRBD1 as D (5 bases). This sequence originates from an adult in good health. The sequencing here drew on peripheral blood, taken on day 0 of MenACWY control vaccination. CDR3 sequence: CASSQGQNTEAFF. CDR3 sequence (DNA): TGTGCCAGCTCCCAGGGCCAAAACACTGAAGCTTTCTTT.